This T cell receptor beta chain derives from a study of blood T cell repertoires in COVID-19. The assay was immunoSEQ multiplex PCR, and TCRdb's table has in-frame clones only and misses some. The sample lists 200,000 or so clones; about four fifths were seen once. This CDR3 region has 14 residues. V lost 8 bases and J lost 3, with 14 bases in between. CDR1 PRHDT and CDR2 FYEKMQ come from the germline V gene (reference sequence). The J gene is TRBJ2-1, the V gene TRBV13; D possibly corresponds to TRBD2 (7 bases). The specimen sequenced was PBMCs or T cells enriched from blood (not recorded which). The origin of this receptor is a middle-aged woman with acute COVID-19. Here the CDR3 DNA reads TGTGCCAGCCACAAGGGGGGGGTCTACAATGAGCAGTTCTTC. This sequence encodes CASHKGGVYNEQFF.